The 19 T cell receptor beta chains in this list originate from one sample, sequenced in a study of lymphopenia after photon versus proton radiotherapy. The method was immunoSEQ multiplex PCR; TCRdb's version includes in-frame clones alone and lacks a portion of them. This repertoire shows tens of thousands of clones, about four fifths found once; its top ten account for 29%. This specimen consisted of peripheral blood, obtained from a patient treated with photon-based radiotherapy. These receptors were collected from a middle-aged man with gastric cancer.

This sequence joins TRBV19 and TRBJ1-5; D remains unclear. The CDR3 extends over 16 amino acids. V lost 1 base and J 0 bases, leaving 10 bases between the germline ends. Per the germline V gene, CDR1 is LNHDA and CDR2 is SQIVND (reference sequence). CDR3 loop: CASSIATDYSNQPQHF. Written as DNA, the CDR3 is TGTGCCAGTAGTATAGCTACAGATTATAGCAATCAGCCCCAGCATTTT.

The chain employs TRBV6-5 and TRBJ2-3; a weak D match, TRBD1 (5 bases). Germline V CDR1 and CDR2: MNHEY, SVGAGI. Trimming removed 5 bases at V and 0 bases at J, with 9 bases between. This CDR3 spans 14 amino acids. CDR3 DNA sequence: TGTGCCAGCAGTAAGACAGTGAGCACAGATACGCAGTATTTT. Translation gives CASSKTVSTDTQYF.

This clone was recorded only once. The V call is TRBV30, the J call TRBJ2-1; D ambiguous. The CDR3 totals 12 residues. In germline, CDR1 is GTSNPN, CDR2 SVGIG (reference sequence). V lost 0 bases, J lost 4 bases, and 4 bases lay in between. CDR3 region: CAWSVGYNEQFF. CDR3 in DNA: TGTGCCTGGAGTGTTGGGTACAATGAGCAGTTCTTC.

The chain recombines TRBV5-1 with TRBJ1-2; D may be TRBD1 (5 bases). The CDR3 loop spans 18 amino acids. The V gene's germline CDR1 is SGHRS and CDR2 YFSETQ. Trimming left V 0 bases short and J 3 bases short, with 21 bases between. The CDR3 sequence: CASSLGYWGREEDYGYTF. In DNA form, the CDR3 reads TGCGCCAGCAGCTTGGGGTACTGGGGCAGGGAGGAGGACTATGGCTACACCTTC.

With regard to this clone: Within the sample, other DNA sequences also encode this same CDR3. The rearrangement uses TRBV19 and TRBJ2-7, with TRBD1 matching over 7 bases. J was trimmed by 2 bases and V by 3 bases; bases with no gene match: 1. CDR3 length: 13 residues. Germline values: CDR1 LNHDA, CDR2 SQIVND (reference sequence). CDR3 DNA sequence: TGTGCCAGTAGTATCACAGGGGCCTACGAGCAGTACTTC. Translation: CASSITGAYEQYF.

A single count supports this clone. The J gene is TRBJ1-2, the V gene TRBV12-5; D is unclear. Per germline, CDR1 LGHNT and CDR2 FRNRAP. Trimming took 2 bases from V and 4 from J, leaving 17 bases between them. This CDR3 is built from 16 residues. CDR3 sequence: CASGLFPPRRGYGYTF. In DNA form, the CDR3 reads TGTGCTAGTGGTTTGTTCCCCCCTCGGCGGGGCTATGGCTACACCTTC.

The genes are TRBV5-1 and TRBJ1-1; D uncertain. This CDR3 comprises 13 residues. Germline CDR1 and CDR2: SGHRS and YFSETQ. V lost 2 bases and J lost 0, with 5 bases in between. Here the CDR3 DNA reads TGCGCCAGCAGCTTAGGGATGAACACTGAAGCTTTCTTT. Translating it yields CASSLGMNTEAFF.

This clone was found once. V gene TRBV6-6 combines with J gene TRBJ2-1; 7 bases are shared with TRBD2. Losses at the gene ends were 5 bases for V and 0 bases for J; bases not matched to a gene: 7. The length of the CDR3 is 16 residues. Germline V gene sequence: CDR1 MNHNY, CDR2 SVGAGI (reference sequence). Written as DNA, the CDR3 is TGTGCCAGCAGTGGGCTAGCGGAGAGCTCCTACAATGAGCAGTTCTTC. Protein product: CASSGLAESSYNEQFF.

The count of this clone is one. This rearrangement joins TRBV15 to TRBJ2-2, with 8 bases lining up with TRBD1. The CDR3 loop spans 15 amino acids. Germline V gene data show CDR1 as LNHNV and CDR2 as YYDKDF (reference sequence). J lost 5 bases, V lost 5 bases, and 7 bases had no gene match. CDR3 residues: CATSLDRGGTGELFF. In nucleotides, the CDR3 is TGTGCCACCAGCCTAGACAGGGGTGGGACCGGGGAGCTGTTTTTT.

The chain uses TRBV6-6 and TRBJ2-7; maybe TRBD2 (6 bases). Germline values: CDR1 MNHNY, CDR2 SVGAGI (reference sequence). This CDR3 has 15 amino acids. V lost 8 bases and J lost 1, with 18 bases in between. The CDR3 spells CASGRVGGNSYEQYF. The DNA of the CDR3 is TGTGCCAGCGGCCGAGTAGGCGGGAATTCCTACGAGCAGTACTTC.

By its share, this clone is large. The chain has TRBV7-9 and TRBJ1-1; D unclear. Per germline, CDR1 SEHNR and CDR2 FQNEAQ (reference sequence). Trimming took 5 bases from V and 6 from J, leaving 22 bases between them. The CDR3 is 16 amino acids. In nucleotides, the CDR3 is TGTGCCAGCAGCGAGATAACATATGGACCGGGAGCTGAAGCTTTCTTT. It is translated as CASSEITYGPGAEAFF.

This clone was counted a single time. The genes are TRBV7-9 and TRBJ1-1; 8 bases are a match to TRBD1. CDR1 SEHNR and CDR2 FQNEAQ come from the germline V gene (reference sequence). This CDR3 contains 16 residues. With V trimmed by 4 bases and J by 3 bases, 10 bases remained unmatched. CDR3 bases: TGTGCCAGCAGCTCCAGGACAGGGCCAAGAGACACTGAAGCTTTCTTT. Encoded protein: CASSSRTGPRDTEAFF. Variable domain in full (rest from reference TRBV7-9 and TRBJ1-1): DTGVSQNPRHKITKRGQNVTFRCDPISEHNRLYWYRQTLGQGPEFLTYFQNEAQLEKSRLLSDRFSAERPKGSFSTLEIQRTEQGDSAMYLCASSSRTGPRDTEAFFGQGTRLTVV.

This clone was seen a handful of times. V is TRBV7-2 and J is TRBJ2-1; 7 bases fit TRBD2. The J segment lost 4 bases and the V segment lost 7 bases, leaving 7 bases of the junction unmatched. The CDR3 runs to 14 residues. From germline, CDR1 is SGHTA and CDR2 FQGNSA. CDR3 bases: TGTGCCAGCATTCTAGCGGCCTCGTACAATGAGCAGTTCTTC. As protein: CASILAASYNEQFF.

V gene TRBV11-3 combines with J gene TRBJ2-3; tentatively, D is TRBD2 (5 bases). The CDR3 spans 15 residues. Trimming took 1 base from V and 2 from J, leaving 10 bases between them. Per germline, CDR1 SGHNT and CDR2 YENEEA. The CDR3 is CASSLGGAITDTQYF. DNA for the CDR3: TGTGCCAGCAGCTTAGGGGGAGCGATCACAGATACGCAGTATTTT.

The V gene is TRBV7-9, the J gene TRBJ2-1; D gene unclear. The germline V gene encodes CDR1 SEHNR and CDR2 FQNEAQ (reference sequence). CDR3 length: 17 residues. V was cut by 0 bases and J by 5 bases, with 17 bases left in between. The CDR3 region is CASSLALQAPHDNEQFF. Written as DNA, the CDR3 is TGTGCCAGCAGCTTAGCGCTCCAGGCTCCCCACGACAATGAGCAGTTCTTC.

The chain uses TRBV2 and TRBJ1-2; no clear D. In germline, CDR1 is SNHLY, CDR2 FYNNEI. The CDR3 is 16 residues long. Trimming pared 10 bases from V and 0 bases from J, leaving 21 bases between. The CDR3 DNA reads as TGTGCCAAGGCCCCCGTTTTGGGCCGAACTAACTATGGCTACACCTTC. This gives the protein CAKAPVLGRTNYGYTF.

The gene calls are TRBV30 and TRBJ1-2, with 7 bases matching TRBD1. The length of the CDR3 is 15 residues. Unmatched junction bases numbered 9, after V lost 3 bases and J lost 2 bases. Germline values: CDR1 GTSNPN, CDR2 SVGIG (reference sequence). As DNA, the CDR3 is TGTGCCTGGAGGGTAATAACAGGGGCGAACTATGGCTACACCTTC. Its protein product is CAWRVITGANYGYTF.

This clone was seen a few times. The V call is TRBV6-5, the J call TRBJ1-2; D unclear. Trimming left V 6 bases short and J 2 bases short, with 13 bases between. The CDR3 spans 14 residues. Germline CDR1 MNHEY, CDR2 SVGAGI. The CDR3 here is CASSRLPRNYGYTF. For the CDR3, the DNA is TGTGCCAGCAGCCGACTCCCTCGCAACTATGGCTACACCTTC.

J is TRBJ2-7 and V is TRBV11-2, with D tentatively TRBD1 (8 bases). Trimming stripped 6 bases from V and 3 bases from J, with 21 bases between. The germline V gene encodes CDR1 SGHAT and CDR2 FQNNGV. This CDR3 is built from 16 residues. CDR3 residues: CASRLWGGQAIYEQYF. CDR3 nucleotide sequence: TGTGCCAGCAGACTATGGGGGGGACAGGCTATCTACGAGCAGTACTTC.